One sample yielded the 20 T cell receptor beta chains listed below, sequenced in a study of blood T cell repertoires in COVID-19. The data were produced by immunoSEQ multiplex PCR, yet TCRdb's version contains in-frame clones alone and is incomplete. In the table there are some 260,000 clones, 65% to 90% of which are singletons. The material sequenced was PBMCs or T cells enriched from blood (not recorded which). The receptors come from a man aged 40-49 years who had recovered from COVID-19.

In nucleotides, the CDR3 is TGTGCCAGCAGTTTAGGACAGGGGAGAGATACGCAGTATTTT. Protein: CASSLGQGRDTQYF. This chain links TRBV27 with TRBJ2-3, with 9 bases lining up with TRBD1. Germline trimming cut 2 bases from V and 5 bases from J; bases unmatched to any gene: 2. CDR3 length equals 14 residues. The germline gives CDR1 MNHEY, CDR2 SMNVEV (reference sequence).

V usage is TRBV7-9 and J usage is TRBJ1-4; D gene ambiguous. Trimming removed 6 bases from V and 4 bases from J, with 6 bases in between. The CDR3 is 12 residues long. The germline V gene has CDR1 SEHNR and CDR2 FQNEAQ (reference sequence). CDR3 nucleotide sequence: TGTGCCAGCAGTCCAATTAATGAAAAACTGTTTTTT. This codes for CASSPINEKLFF.

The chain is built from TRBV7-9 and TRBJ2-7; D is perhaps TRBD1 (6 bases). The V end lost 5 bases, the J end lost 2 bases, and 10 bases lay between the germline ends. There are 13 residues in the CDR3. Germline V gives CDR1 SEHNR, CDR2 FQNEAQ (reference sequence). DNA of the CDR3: TGTGCCAGCAGCACGGACAGTACCTACGAGCAGTACTTC. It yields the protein CASSTDSTYEQYF.

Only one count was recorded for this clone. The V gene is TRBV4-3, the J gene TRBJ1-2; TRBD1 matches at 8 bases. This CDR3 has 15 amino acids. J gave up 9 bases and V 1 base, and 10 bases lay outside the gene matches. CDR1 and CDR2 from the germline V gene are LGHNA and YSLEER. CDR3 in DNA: TGCGCCAGCAGCCAAGGACAGGGGACTATTCGAAGCTACACCTTC. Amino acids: CASSQGQGTIRSYTF.

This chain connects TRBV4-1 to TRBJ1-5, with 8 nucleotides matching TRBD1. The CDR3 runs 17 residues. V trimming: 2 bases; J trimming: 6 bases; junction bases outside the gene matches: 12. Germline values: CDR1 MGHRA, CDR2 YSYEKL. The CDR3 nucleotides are TGCGCCAGCAGCCAATACCTCGGGTCAGGGGGCGGTCAGCCCCAGCATTTT. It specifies CASSQYLGSGGGQPQHF.

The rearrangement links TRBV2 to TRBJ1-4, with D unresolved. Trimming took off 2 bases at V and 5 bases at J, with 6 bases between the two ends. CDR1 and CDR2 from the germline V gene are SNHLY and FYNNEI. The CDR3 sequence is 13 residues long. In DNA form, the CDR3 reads TGTGCCAGCAGTGAACGGAGGAATGAAAAACTGTTTTTT. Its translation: CASSERRNEKLFF. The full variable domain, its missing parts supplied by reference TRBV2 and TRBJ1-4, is EPEVTQTPSHQVTQMGQEVILRCVPISNHLYFYWYRQILGQKVEFLVSFYNNEISEKSEIFDDQFSVERPDGSNFTLKIRSTKLEDSAMYFCASSERRNEKLFFGSGTQLSVL.

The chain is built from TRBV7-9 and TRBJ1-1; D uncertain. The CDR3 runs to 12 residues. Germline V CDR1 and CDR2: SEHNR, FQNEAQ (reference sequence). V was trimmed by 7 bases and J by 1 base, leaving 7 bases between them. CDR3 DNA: TGTGCCAGCAACGCGTGGAACACTGAAGCTTTCTTT. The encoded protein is CASNAWNTEAFF. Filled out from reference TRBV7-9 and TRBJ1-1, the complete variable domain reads DTGVSQNPRHKITKRGQNVTFRCDPISEHNRLYWYRQTLGQGPEFLTYFQNEAQLEKSRLLSDRFSAERPKGSFSTLEIQRTEQGDSAMYLCASNAWNTEAFFGQGTRLTVV.

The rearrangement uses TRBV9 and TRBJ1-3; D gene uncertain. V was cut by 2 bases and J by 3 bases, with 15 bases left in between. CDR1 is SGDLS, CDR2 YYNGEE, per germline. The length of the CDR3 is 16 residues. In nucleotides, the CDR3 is TGTGCCAGCAGCGTTCGGTGGAGGAAAGTTGGAAACACCATATATTTT. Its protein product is CASSVRWRKVGNTIYF.

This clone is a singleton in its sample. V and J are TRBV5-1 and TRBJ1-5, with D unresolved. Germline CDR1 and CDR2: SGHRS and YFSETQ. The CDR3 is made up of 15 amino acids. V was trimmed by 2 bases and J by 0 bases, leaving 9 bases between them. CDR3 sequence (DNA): TGCGCCAGCAGCTTTACGGGTGATAGCAATCAGCCCCAGCATTTT. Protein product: CASSFTGDSNQPQHF.

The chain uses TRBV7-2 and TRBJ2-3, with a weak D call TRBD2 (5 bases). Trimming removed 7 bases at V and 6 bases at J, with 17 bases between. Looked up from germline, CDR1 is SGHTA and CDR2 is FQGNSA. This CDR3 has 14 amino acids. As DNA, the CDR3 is TGTGCCAGCATAAGCGGTCTGAGTGTGGATACGCAGTATTTT. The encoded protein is CASISGLSVDTQYF.

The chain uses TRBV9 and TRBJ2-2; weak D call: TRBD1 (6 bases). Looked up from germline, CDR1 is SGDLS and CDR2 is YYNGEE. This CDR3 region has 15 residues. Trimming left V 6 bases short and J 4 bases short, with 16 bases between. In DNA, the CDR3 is TGTGCCAGCAACTTCGAAGGGGGTTTCACCGGGGAGCTGTTTTTT. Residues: CASNFEGGFTGELFF.

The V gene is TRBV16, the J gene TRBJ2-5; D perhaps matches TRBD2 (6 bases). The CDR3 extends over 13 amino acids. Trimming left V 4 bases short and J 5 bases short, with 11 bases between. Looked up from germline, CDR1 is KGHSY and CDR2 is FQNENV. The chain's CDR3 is CASSPTGDETQYF. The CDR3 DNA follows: TGTGCCAGCAGCCCCACGGGGGACGAGACCCAGTACTTC.

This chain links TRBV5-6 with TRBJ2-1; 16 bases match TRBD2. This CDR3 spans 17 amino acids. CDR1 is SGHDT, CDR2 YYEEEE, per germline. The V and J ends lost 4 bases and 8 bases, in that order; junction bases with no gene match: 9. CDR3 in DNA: TGTGCCAGCAGCCCGGGACTAGCGGGGGGGACCAGGGATGAGCAGTTCTTC. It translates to CASSPGLAGGTRDEQFF.

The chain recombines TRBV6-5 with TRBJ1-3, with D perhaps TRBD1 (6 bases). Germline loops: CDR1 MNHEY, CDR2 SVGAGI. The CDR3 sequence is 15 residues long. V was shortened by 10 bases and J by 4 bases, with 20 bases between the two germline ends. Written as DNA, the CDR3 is TGTGCCACCTCCCAACACACAGGGATCGGAAACACCATATATTTT. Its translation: CATSQHTGIGNTIYF.

The CDR3, as DNA: TGTGCCAGCAGTTCTACCCTTAGCGGTTCCTACAATGAGCAGTTCTTC. It specifies CASSSTLSGSYNEQFF. This chain joins TRBV28 and TRBJ2-1; D is perhaps TRBD2 (6 bases). The CDR3 has 16 amino acids. V gave up 4 bases and J gave up 1 base, with 14 bases separating them. Germline values: CDR1 MDHEN, CDR2 SYDVKM. The full variable domain, with the rest looked up from reference TRBV28 and TRBJ2-1, is DVKVTQSSRYLVKRTGEKVFLECVQDMDHENMFWYRQDPGLGLRLIYFSYDVKMKEKGDIPEGYSVSREKKERFSLILESASTNQTSMYLCASSSTLSGSYNEQFFGPGTRLTVL.

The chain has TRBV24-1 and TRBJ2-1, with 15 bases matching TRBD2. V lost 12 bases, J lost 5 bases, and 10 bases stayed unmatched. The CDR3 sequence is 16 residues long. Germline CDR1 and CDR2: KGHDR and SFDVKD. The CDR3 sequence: CAVGLAGGPTNNEQFF. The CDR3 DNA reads TGTGCCGTCGGACTAGCGGGAGGGCCTACGAACAATGAGCAGTTCTTC.

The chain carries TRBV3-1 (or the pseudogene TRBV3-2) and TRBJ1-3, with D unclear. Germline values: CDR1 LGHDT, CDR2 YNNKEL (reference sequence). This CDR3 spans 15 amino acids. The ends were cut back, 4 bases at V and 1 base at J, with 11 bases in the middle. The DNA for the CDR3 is TGTGCCAGCAGCCGAGACTTATATTCTGGAAACACCATATATTTT. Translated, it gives CASSRDLYSGNTIYF.

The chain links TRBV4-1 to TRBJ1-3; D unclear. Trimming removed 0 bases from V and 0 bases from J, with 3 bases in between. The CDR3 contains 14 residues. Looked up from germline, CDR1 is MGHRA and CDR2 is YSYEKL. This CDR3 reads CASSQEASGNTIYF. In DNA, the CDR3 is TGCGCCAGCAGCCAAGAGGCCTCTGGAAACACCATATATTTT.

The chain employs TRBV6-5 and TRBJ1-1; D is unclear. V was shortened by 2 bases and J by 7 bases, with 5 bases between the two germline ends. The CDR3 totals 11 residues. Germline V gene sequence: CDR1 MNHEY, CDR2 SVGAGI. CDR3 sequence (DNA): TGTGCCAGCAGTTACAGACATGAAGCTTTCTTT. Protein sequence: CASSYRHEAFF.

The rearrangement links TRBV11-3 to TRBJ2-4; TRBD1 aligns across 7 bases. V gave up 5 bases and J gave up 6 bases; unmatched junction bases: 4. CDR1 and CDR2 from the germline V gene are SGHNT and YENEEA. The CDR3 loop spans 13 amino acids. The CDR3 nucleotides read TGTGCCAGCAGCAGGGGGCGCGGAAACATTCAGTACTTC. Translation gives CASSRGRGNIQYF.